This TCR beta chain was identified during a study of blood T cells in healthy people across ages. The CDR3 runs 16 residues. CDR1 and CDR2 (germline): KGHSH, LQKENI. Trimming cost V 3 bases and J 1 base, with 10 bases left between them. A second PCR, run for about 6 to 11 cycles, used a sample-barcoded 5' primer plus a J-beta primer mix. Each CDR3 protein gets one entry after TCRdb re-called the 5' RACE reads with MiXCR. The profile shows 1.5 million to 2 million distinct CDR3 sequences, around 40% of them singletons. This TCR came from a human donor in good health. Sequencing was done on a sample of blood. V gene TRBV18 combines with J gene TRBJ1-6; weak D call: TRBD1 (5 bases). The CDR3 DNA sequence: TGTGCCAGCTCACCGACCCAGGGATCCTATAATTCACCCCTCCACTTT. Translation: CASSPTQGSYNSPLHF.